These T cell receptor beta chains were read from a single sample in a study of shared clonotypes between healthy human individuals. Sequencing was performed with immunoSEQ multiplex PCR; in TCRdb, only in-frame clones are kept and a portion is missing. Here the sample spans about 2,100,000 clones, more than 85% being singletons. The sequenced sample was naive CD8+ T cells from PBMCs. These receptors were collected from a man in his late teens or twenties in good health. Some clones in this sample may be carry-over from other donors' samples. The CDR3 runs from the conserved cysteine through the conserved F or W. The D gene is left open where the match is weak. The size field is filled for only some rows; it gives once, few, many or a size class.

- TRBJ2-4 - TRBV27 TGTGCCAGCTTCGAAGGGGGGGTAGCCAAAAACATTCAGTACTTC CASFEGGVAKNIQYF
- TRBJ2-5 - TRBV7-7 TGTGCCAGCAGCTCGGTCCAGTCAGAGACCCAGTACTTC CASSSVQSETQYF
- TRBJ1-1 - TRBV15 TGTGCCACCAGCATCCAAAACACTGAAGCTTTCTTT CATSIQNTEAFF
- TRBJ2-7 - TRBV2 TGTGCCAGCAGGGCACAGGTCACCTTGGTGTGGTACGAGCAGTACTTC CASRAQVTLVWYEQYF
- TRBJ2-1 - TRBV7-9 TGTGCCAGCAGCTTAGTGCTAGGGCATGAGCAGTTCTTC CASSLVLGHEQFF
- TRBJ2-5 - TRBV29-1 TGCAGCGTTGTAACGGAGACCCAGTACTTC CSVVTETQYF
- TRBJ2-7 once TRBV29-1 TGCAGCGTTTTGCTATCGGCCGGGTCTAGCTCCTACGAGCAGTACTTC CSVLLSAGSSSYEQYF
TRBD2 TRBJ2-7 - TRBV27 TGTGCCAGCAGCTGGACTAGCGGGAGGGCCGGATCGTGGTACGAGCAGTACTTC CASSWTSGRAGSWYEQYF
TRBD2 TRBJ2-1 once TRBV4-1 TGCGCCAGCAGCCAAGGGTCTAGCGGGAGGAATGAGCAGTTCTTC CASSQGSSGRNEQFF
- TRBJ2-1 - TRBV27 TGTGCCAGCTCAGCAGGGATGGTTTACAATGAGCAGTTCTTC CASSAGMVYNEQFF
- TRBJ2-1 - TRBV19 TGTGCCAGTAGTATTATAGGCAATCGGGGATCCGGCAATGAGCAGTTCTTC CASSIIGNRGSGNEQFF
- TRBJ1-1 - TRBV13 TGTGCCAGCAGTTTAACCGGGGCCCTGGGAGCTTTCTTT CASSLTGALGAFF
TRBD1 TRBJ1-2 - TRBV15 TGTGCCACCAGCAGAGTTAGGGACAGCCCTTATGGCTACACCTTC CATSRVRDSPYGYTF
- TRBJ2-7 - TRBV7-9 TGTGCCAGCAGCTACCTAGAGAGGGATCCTCTTAGGGAGCAGTACTTC CASSYLERDPLREQYF
- TRBJ2-7 - TRBV6-1 TGTGCCAGCAGTGAACAGGGGTGGAGCGAGCAGTACTTC CASSEQGWSEQYF
- TRBJ1-1 few TRBV6-5 TGTGCCAGCAGTTACTATGGGGCGCTGAACACTGAAGCTTTCTTT CASSYYGALNTEAFF
TRBD2 TRBJ2-7 - TRBV4-1 TGCGCCAGCAGCCAAGCCTTGGCTAGCGGGAGCTACGAGCAGTACTTC CASSQALASGSYEQYF
TRBD1 TRBJ1-2 - TRBV28 TGTGCCAGCAGTTTACTTGGGACAGGGGGCGACGGCTACACCTTC CASSLLGTGGDGYTF
TRBD2 TRBJ2-7 - TRBV29-1 TGCAGCGTTGTCGGTCTAGCGGGAGCCGAGCAGTACTTC CSVVGLAGAEQYF
TRBD1 TRBJ2-1 - TRBV7-9 TGTGCCAGCAGCTCTAACAGGGGAGTGGCATACAATGAGCAGTTCTTC CASSSNRGVAYNEQFF
- TRBJ2-2 - TRBV4-1 TGCGCCAGCAGCCCCAGGGCCCTTTTTGACACCGGGGAGCTGTTTTTT CASSPRALFDTGELFF
- TRBJ1-2 once TRBV19 TGTGCCAGTACCGCAGCCCCTAACTATGGCTACACCTTC CASTAAPNYGYTF
TRBD1 TRBJ2-1 - TRBV29-1 TGCAGCGTAGAACCAACCGGGACAGTCGTAGGGGAGCAGTTCTTC CSVEPTGTVVGEQFF
- TRBJ1-5 - TRBV27 TGTGCCAGCAGTTTATTTACAGGGAATCAGCCCCAGCATTTT CASSLFTGNQPQHF